This T cell receptor beta chain was obtained from a study of PD-1 blockade in classical Hodgkin lymphoma. As for time point: cycle 4 day 1 (C4D1), after five to seven weeks of nivolumab. Brentuximab vedotin exposure varied among the patients, all of whom had relapsed after autologous stem cell transplantation. A remark on this clone: Antigen specificity is unknown.

Produced via immunoSEQ multiplex PCR; TCRdb's table is partial and in-frame only. This sample has tens of thousands of clones, with around nine tenths found just once. V was pared by 2 bases and J by 9 bases, with 12 bases of the junction left unmatched. Per germline, CDR1 MNHEY and CDR2 SVGAGI. The CDR3 runs to 16 residues. Findings and caveats of the study: Reports described newly diagnosed patients as having lower baseline TCR diversity than healthy donors. What drove the repertoire differences, possibly disease activity or prior therapy, has not been defined. Partial responders and progressors had significantly lower baseline TCR diversity. Significant TCR diversity gains by C4D1 occurred in CD4+ but not CD8+ cells.

The clonotype comes from a human donor with classical Hodgkin lymphoma. The gene calls are TRBV6-5 and TRBJ2-1, with TRBD2 identical over 8 bases. The sample in question was peripheral blood mononuclear cells (PBMCs), obtained before the fourth cycle of nivolumab. The CDR3 DNA reads TGTGCCAGCAGTTACGGCTGGCTAGCGGGCGGATTTGAGCAGTTCTTC. Protein: CASSYGWLAGGFEQFF.